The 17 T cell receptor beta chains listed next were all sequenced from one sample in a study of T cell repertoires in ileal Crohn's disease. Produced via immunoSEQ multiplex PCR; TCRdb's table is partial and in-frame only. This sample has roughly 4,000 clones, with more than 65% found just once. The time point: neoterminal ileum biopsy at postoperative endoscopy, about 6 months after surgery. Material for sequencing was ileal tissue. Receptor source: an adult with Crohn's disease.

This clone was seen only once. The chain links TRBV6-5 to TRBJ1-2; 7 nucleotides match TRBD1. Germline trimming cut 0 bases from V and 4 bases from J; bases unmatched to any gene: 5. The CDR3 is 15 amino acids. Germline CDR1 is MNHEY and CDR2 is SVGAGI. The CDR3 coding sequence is TGTGCCAGCAGTTACTCCGACAGGGCGGCCTATGGCTACACCTTC. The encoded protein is CASSYSDRAAYGYTF.

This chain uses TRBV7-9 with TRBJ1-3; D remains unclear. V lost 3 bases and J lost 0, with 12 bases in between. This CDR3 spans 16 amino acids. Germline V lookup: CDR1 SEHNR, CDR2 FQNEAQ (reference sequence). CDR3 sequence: CASSFSLGSSGNTIYF. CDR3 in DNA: TGTGCCAGCAGCTTCTCTCTGGGGAGCTCTGGAAACACCATATATTTT.

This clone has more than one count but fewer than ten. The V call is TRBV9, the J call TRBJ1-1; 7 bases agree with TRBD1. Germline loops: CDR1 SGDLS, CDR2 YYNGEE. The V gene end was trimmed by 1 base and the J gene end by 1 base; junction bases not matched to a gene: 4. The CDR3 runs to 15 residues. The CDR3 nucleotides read TGTGCCAGCAGCGTAACAGGGGAAAGGAACACTGAAGCTTTCTTT. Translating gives CASSVTGERNTEAFF.

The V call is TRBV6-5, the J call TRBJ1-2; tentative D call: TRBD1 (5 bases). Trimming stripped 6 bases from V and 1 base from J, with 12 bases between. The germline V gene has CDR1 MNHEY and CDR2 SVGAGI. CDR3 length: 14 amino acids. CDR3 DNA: TGTGCCAGCAGCCCCTCGGGGGGTAACTATGGCTACACCTTC. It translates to CASSPSGGNYGYTF.

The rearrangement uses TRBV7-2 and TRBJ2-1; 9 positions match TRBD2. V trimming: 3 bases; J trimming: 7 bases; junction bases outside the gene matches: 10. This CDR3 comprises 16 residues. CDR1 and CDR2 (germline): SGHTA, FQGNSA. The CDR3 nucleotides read TGTGCCAGCAGCTTTCATGGGACTAGCAAAAGGAATGAGCAGTTCTTC. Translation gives CASSFHGTSKRNEQFF.

The CDR3 sequence: CASSRVGGRSTDTQYF. The CDR3 DNA follows: TGTGCCAGTAGTAGGGTGGGCGGGAGAAGCACAGATACGCAGTATTTT. The chain has TRBV19 and TRBJ2-3; 7 bases agree with TRBD2. The ends lost 4 bases at V and 0 bases at J; junction bases unmatched: 7. The CDR3 contains 16 residues. CDR1 and CDR2 (germline): LNHDA, SQIVND (reference sequence).

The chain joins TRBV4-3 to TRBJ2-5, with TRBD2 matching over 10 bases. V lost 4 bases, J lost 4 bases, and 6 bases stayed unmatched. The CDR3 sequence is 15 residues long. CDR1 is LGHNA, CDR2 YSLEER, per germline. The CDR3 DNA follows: TGCGCCAGCAGCCTGTATGCTAGCGGGAGAGAGACCCAGTACTTC. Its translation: CASSLYASGRETQYF.

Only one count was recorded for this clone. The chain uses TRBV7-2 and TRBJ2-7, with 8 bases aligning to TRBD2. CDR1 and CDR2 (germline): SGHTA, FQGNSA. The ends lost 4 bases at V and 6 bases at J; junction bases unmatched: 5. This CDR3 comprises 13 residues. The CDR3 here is CASSSWTSLEQYV. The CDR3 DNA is TGTGCCAGCAGCTCCTGGACTAGCCTCGAGCAGTACGTC.

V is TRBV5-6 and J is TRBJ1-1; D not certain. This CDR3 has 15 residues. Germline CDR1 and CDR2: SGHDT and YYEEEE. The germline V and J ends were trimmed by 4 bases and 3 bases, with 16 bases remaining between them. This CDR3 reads CASSTGREVYTEAFF. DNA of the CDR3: TGTGCCAGCAGCACTGGACGGGAAGTATACACTGAAGCTTTCTTT.

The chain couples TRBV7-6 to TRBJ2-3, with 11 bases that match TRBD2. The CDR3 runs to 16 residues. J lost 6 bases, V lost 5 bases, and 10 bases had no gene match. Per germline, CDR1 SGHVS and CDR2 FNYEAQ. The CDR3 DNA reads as TGTGCCAGCAGCCCGTTAGCGGGAGGGCCGGCGGATACGCAGTATTTT. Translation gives CASSPLAGGPADTQYF.

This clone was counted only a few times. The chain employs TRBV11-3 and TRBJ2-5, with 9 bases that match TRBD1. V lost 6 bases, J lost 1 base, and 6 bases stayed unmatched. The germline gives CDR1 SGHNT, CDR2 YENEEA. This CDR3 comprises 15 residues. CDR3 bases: TGTGCCAGCAGTCGCGGGACAGGGTCCCAAGAGACCCAGTACTTC. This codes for CASSRGTGSQETQYF.

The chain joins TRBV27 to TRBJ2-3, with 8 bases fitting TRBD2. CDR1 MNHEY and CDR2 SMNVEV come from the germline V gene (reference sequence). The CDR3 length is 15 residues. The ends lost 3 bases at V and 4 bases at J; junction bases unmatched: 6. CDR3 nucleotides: TGTGCCAGCAGTTTCGGGGGACTAGTAGCAGATACGCAGTATTTT. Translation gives CASSFGGLVADTQYF.

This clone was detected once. Here the CDR3 DNA reads TGTGCCAGTGGGCTACGAGGGGGTCTCACTGAAGCTTTCTTT. Protein sequence: CASGLRGGLTEAFF. The chain carries TRBV19 and TRBJ1-1, with a weak D call TRBD1 (6 bases). V shed 8 bases and J shed 4 bases, with 17 bases lying between them. The CDR3 consists of 14 residues. Germline CDR1 LNHDA, CDR2 SQIVND (reference sequence).

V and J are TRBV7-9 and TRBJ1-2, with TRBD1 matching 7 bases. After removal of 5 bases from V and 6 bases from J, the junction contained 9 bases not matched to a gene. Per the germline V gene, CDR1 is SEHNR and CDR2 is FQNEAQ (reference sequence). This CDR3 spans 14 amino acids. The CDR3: CASSPDTGENGYTF. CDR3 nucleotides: TGTGCCAGCAGCCCTGATACAGGGGAGAATGGCTACACCTTC.

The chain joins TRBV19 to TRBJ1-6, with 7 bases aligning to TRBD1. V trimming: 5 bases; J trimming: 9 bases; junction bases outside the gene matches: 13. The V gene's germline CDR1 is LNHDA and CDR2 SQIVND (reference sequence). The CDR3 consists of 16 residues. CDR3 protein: CASSPRTGLDGSPLHF. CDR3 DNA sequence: TGTGCCAGTAGTCCCCGGACAGGCTTGGATGGTTCACCCCTCCACTTT.

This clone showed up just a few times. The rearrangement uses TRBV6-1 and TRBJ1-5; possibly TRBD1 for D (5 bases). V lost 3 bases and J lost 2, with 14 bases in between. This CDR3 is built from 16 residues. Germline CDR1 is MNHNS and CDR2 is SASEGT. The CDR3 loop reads CASSELGQGGNQPQHF. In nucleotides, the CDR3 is TGTGCCAGCAGTGAGTTGGGCCAGGGCGGCAATCAGCCCCAGCATTTT.

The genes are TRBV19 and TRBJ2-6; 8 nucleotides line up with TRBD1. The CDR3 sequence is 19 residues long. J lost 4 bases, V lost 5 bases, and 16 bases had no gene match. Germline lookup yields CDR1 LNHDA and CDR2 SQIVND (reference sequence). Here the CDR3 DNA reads TGTGCCAGTAGTGTCCTCCGCTCTTCCAGGGGGCAGGGGGCCAACGTCCTGACTTTC. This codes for CASSVLRSSRGQGANVLTF.